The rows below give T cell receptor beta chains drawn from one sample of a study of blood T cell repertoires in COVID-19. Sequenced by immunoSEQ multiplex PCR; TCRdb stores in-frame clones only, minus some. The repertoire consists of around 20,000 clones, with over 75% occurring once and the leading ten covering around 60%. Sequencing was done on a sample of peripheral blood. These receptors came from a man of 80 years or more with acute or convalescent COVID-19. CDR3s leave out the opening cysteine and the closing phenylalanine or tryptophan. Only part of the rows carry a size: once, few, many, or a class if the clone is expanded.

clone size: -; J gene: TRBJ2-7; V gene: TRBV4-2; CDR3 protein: ASSPLTSGGPYEQY
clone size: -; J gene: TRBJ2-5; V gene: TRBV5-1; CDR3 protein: ASSLAPTSEETQY
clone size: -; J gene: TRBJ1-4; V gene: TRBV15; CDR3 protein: ATSTGQATNEKLF
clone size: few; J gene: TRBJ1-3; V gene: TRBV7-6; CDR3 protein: ASSLALWESGNTIY
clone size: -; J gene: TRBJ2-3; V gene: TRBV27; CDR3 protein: ASSLEGQGENTQY
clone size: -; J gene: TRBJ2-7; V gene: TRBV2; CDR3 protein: ASSGQAGVVHEQY
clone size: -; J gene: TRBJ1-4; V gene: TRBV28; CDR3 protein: ASSMDRGKEEKLF
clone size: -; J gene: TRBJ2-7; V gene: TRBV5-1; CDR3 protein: ASSLSGVSYEQY
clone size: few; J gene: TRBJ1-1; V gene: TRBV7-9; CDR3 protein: ASSSWTGQTMNTEAF
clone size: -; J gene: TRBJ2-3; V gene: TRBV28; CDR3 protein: ASSPPTSLTDTQY
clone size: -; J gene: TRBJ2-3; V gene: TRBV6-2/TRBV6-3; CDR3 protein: ASSPRLAGSTDTQY
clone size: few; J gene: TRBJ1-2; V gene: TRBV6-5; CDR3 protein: AISGQSYGYT
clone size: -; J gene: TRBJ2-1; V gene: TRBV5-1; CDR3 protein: ASKPGGYSYNEQF
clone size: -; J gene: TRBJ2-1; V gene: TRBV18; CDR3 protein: ASSTGLYNEQF
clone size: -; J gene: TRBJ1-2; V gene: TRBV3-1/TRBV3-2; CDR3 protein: AAGQGGIYGYT